This T cell receptor (beta chain) was obtained from a study of blood T cell repertoires in COVID-19. Study information: The origin of the acute and convalescent COVID-19 samples was the United States, Italy and Spain.

Per the study methods: Reference gene primer amplification in the assay estimated nucleated cell counts. Profiling relied on immunoSEQ multiplex PCR, and the TCRdb table lists in-frame clones only, not all of them. From that table come the V and J calls and clone size; the DNA was used to work out D and trimming. The sample lists around 93,000 clones; roughly three quarters were seen once. The CDR3 sequence is 15 residues long. Trimming took 1 base from V and 5 from J; bases not matched to a gene: 5. The germline CDR1 and CDR2 sequences are SGHRS and YFSETQ. The chain couples TRBV5-1 to TRBJ2-2, with 7 bases lining up with TRBD1. Sequencing was done on a sample of peripheral blood. The sequence derives from a woman aged 80 or over with acute or convalescent COVID-19. This CDR3 is CASSLRQGRTGELFF. The CDR3 bases are TGCGCCAGCAGCTTGCGACAGGGACGGACCGGGGAGCTGTTTTTT.